This TCR beta chain was sequenced in a study of CD8+ T cells in alopecia areata. The wider study: Treated individuals took tofacitinib by mouth, 5 to 10 mg twice daily. The protocol delivered tofacitinib for 6 to 18 months, then withdrew it for 6 months. Study-wide points: Sequences from scalp samples also cover resident alphabeta T cells of normal skin.

This clone appeared once. No antigen is known for it. Using a FACSAria, the CD4+ and CD8+ T cells were sorted from the PBMCs. The germline gives CDR1 MGHRA, CDR2 YSYEKL. V was cut by 1 base and J by 4 bases, with 20 bases left in between. The CDR3 loop spans 17 amino acids. Extracted RNA was reverse transcribed into cDNA, the sequencing template. Profiled with immunoSEQ multiplex PCR; TCRdb holds only in-frame clones, not every one. The sample includes 140,000 to 150,000 clones, around 60% of them seen just once. The V gene is TRBV4-1, the J gene TRBJ2-7; tentatively, D is TRBD2 (6 bases). Sequenced here: CD4+ T cells sorted from blood, sampled at week 0. The origin of this receptor is a human donor with alopecia areata. The CDR3 DNA follows: TGCGCCAGCAGCCAAGGCGGCAGTTTGGCGGGGTGGTACGAGCAGTACTTC. It is translated as CASSQGGSLAGWYEQYF.